This T cell receptor (beta chain) was obtained from a study of blood T cell repertoires in COVID-19. Background on the study: PBMCs, B-cell-depleted T cells, or T cells provided the cDNA or gDNA that made up the material.

The CDR3 extends over 15 amino acids. With 5 bases removed from V and 5 bases from J, the gap between germline ends came to 18 bases. In germline, CDR1 is SGHRS, CDR2 YFSETQ. In the original workflow: Using reference gene primer amplification, nucleated cell counts were estimated. Using immunoSEQ multiplex PCR, the repertoire was profiled, and TCRdb retains in-frame clones only, with some absent. That table gives V, J and clone size, and the DNA gave D and trimming. In the table there are under 250,000 clones, approximately 90% of which are singletons. This clone was seen a single time. Sequencing was carried out using peripheral blood. This chain uses TRBV5-1 with TRBJ2-3; D may be TRBD2 (6 bases). This TCR was sampled from a young man with acute or convalescent COVID-19. This chain's CDR3 is CASSLGTPGVDTQYF. DNA for the CDR3: TGCGCCAGCAGTCTGGGGACTCCTGGGGTAGATACGCAGTATTTT.